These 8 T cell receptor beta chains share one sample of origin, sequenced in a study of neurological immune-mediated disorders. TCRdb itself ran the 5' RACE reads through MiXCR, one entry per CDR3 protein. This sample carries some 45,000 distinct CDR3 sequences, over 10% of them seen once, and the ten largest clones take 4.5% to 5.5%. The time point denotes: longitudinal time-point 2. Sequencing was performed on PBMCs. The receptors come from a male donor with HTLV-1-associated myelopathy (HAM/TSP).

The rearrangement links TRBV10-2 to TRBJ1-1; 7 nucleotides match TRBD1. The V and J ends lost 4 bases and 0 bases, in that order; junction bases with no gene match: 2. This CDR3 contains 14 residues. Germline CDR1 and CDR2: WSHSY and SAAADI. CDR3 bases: TGCGCCAGCAGTGGGGACAGCATGAACACTGAAGCTTTCTTT. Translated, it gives CASSGDSMNTEAFF.

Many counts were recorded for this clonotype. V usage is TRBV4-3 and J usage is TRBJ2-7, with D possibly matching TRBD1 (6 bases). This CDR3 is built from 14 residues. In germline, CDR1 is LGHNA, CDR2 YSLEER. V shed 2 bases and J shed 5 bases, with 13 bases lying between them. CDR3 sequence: CASSQITGTHEQYF. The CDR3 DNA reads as TGCGCCAGCAGCCAAATCACAGGGACCCACGAGCAGTACTTC.

CDR3 sequence: CASNQQSNNQPQHF. The CDR3 DNA is TGTGCCAGCAACCAACAGAGTAACAATCAGCCCCAGCATTTT. The gene calls are TRBV18 and TRBJ1-5; no reliable D call. This CDR3 is built from 14 residues. From germline, CDR1 is KGHSH and CDR2 LQKENI. V gave up 8 bases and J gave up 3 bases, with 14 bases separating them.

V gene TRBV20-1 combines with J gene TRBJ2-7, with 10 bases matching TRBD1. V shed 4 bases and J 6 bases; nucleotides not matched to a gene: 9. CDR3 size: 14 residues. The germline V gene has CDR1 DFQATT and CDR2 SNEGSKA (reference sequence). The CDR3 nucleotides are TGCAGTGCTACCCCCGGGACAGGGGCTTTCGAGCAGTACTTC. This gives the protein CSATPGTGAFEQYF.

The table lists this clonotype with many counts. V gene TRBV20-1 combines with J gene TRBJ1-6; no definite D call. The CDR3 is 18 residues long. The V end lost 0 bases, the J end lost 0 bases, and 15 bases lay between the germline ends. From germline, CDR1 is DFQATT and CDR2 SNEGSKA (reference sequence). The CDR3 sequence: CSARDLRTGSSYNSPLHF. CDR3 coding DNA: TGCAGTGCTAGAGATCTCAGGACTGGTAGCTCCTATAATTCACCCCTCCACTTT.

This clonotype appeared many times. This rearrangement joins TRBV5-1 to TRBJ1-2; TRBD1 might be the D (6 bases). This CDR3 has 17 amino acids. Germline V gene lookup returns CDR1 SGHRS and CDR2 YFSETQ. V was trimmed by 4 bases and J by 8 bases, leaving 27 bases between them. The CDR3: CASSIGGNRDALLGYTF. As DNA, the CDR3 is TGCGCCAGCAGCATAGGCGGGAACAGGGATGCCCTATTGGGCTACACCTTC.

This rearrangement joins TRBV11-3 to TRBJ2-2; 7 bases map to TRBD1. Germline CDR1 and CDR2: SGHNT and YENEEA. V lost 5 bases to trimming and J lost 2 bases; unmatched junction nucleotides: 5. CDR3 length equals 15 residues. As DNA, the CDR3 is TGTGCCAGCAGCCGGGACAGCCAAAACACCGGGGAGCTGTTTTTT. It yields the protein CASSRDSQNTGELFF. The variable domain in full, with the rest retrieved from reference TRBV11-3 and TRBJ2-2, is EAGVVQSPRYKIIEKKQPVAFWCNPISGHNTLYWYLQNLGQGPELLIRYENEEAVDDSQLPKDRFSAERLKGVDSTLKIQPAELGDSAVYLCASSRDSQNTGELFFGEGSRLTVL.

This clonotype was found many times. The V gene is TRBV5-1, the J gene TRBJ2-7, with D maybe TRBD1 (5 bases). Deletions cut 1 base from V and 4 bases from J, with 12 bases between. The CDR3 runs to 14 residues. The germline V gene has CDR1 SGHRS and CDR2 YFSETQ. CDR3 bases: TGCGCCAGCAGCTTGTGGGAAGGGGCTTACGAGCAGTACTTC. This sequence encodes CASSLWEGAYEQYF.